This T cell receptor (beta chain) was captured by sequencing in a study of CD8 T cells in ankylosing spondylitis. Study-wide results and limits: Some of these motif variants have turned up before, in reports on reactive arthritis synovial fluid and blood. CD8+ cells made up the disease-linked clones, which were relatively rare in peripheral blood.

The CDR3 has 14 amino acids. CDR1 SGHTA and CDR2 FQGNSA come from the germline V gene. V was clipped by 5 bases and J by 2 bases, with 13 bases between them. For this clonotype: The antigen is unknown.

Via MiXCR, TCRdb re-called the 5' RACE reads, giving one row per CDR3 protein. Of a few hundred thousand distinct CDR3 sequences listed, roughly 20% were seen once; the top ten hold roughly 3.6%. The sequence derives from a female donor with ankylosing spondylitis or in good health (not recorded which). This rearrangement joins TRBV7-2 to TRBJ2-7, with D uncertain. The specimen sequenced was blood, either unsorted or a sorted T cell fraction (not recorded which). This CDR3 is CASSRYDGAYEQYF. In nucleotides, the CDR3 is TGTGCCAGCAGCCGATACGACGGTGCCTACGAGCAGTACTTC.